This entry is about one T cell receptor beta chain. Its specific antigen is unknown. Qualities for individual bases were not recorded, and no much larger clone is one base off. This specimen comes from a study of shared clonotypes between healthy human individuals (dated by TCRdb to 2018 to 2021). Background for the entire study: The cohort comprised a couple of women and a few men aged 18 to 49 years. Per donor, three plates each were used for CD4 naive and CD4 memory, two for CD8 naive, and one for CD8 memory. Blood TCR repertoires of five healthy adults were deeply sequenced to estimate repertoire size and the extent of clonotype sharing between individuals. To increase sequencing depth and limit assay-specific biases, TCR repertoire library preparation and sequencing were carried out by different laboratories using diverse techniques. Leukapheresis yielded between about 0.94 and 8.9 billion PBMCs per donor. Points the paper makes about the study in general: Sampling was restricted to blood, and TCR repertoires in tissue are likely to differ from TCR repertoires in blood. Pairwise subsampling led to the expectation that sequencing depth would affect the degree of clonotype sharing among donors. Compared with non-shared clonotypes, clonotypes shared by all four sorted-subset donors had higher generation probabilities. Even with the large sequencing depth, rarefaction of the sorted-subset datasets indicated that sequencing was incomplete. Roughly 5% of naive CD4, 3.5% of naive CD8, about 2.4% of memory CD4, and around 0.42% of memory CD8 clonotypes were shared across several donors. Larger estimated clonotype richness was generally found for naive subsets than for memory subsets. The genetic and exposure-history diversity represented was limited by the small number of donors.

The germline V gene specifies ENHRY as CDR1 and SYGVKD as CDR2. V is clipped by 1 base and J by 3 bases, and the sequence between their germline boundaries is 15 bases long. The CDR3 runs 16 residues from the cysteine to the phenylalanine. Only the CDR3 part of the read is kept: 48 bases, read in frame from the first base. The donors were healthy, HIV-negative adults who had no recently reported acute infections or vaccinations. Only Caucasian adults living in Nashville, Tennessee, USA were represented among the donors. CD4+ T cells were enriched through magnetic negative selection, after which naive cells were positively selected on CD45RA and the remaining negative fraction served as the memory subset. After blood collection by leukapheresis, PBMCs were isolated using Ficoll-Histopaque density gradient centrifugation and then cryopreserved in the vapor phase of liquid nitrogen. Purity and quantity of every magnetically sorted T cell population were checked by analytical flow cytometry. Genomic DNA was isolated from every sorted fraction and measured by UV absorbance on a Nanodrop 2000c.

TCR CDR3 regions were amplified from genomic DNA by multiplex PCR using the deep immunoSEQ assay. Extracted genomic DNA from each cell subset was distributed evenly across all wells of several immunoSEQ 96-well plates, and each plate was treated as a replicate. For sorted subsets, about 220 ng of genomic DNA, equivalent to some 30,000 T cell genomes, went into each replicate PCR. The purified libraries were quantified using a Qubit 3.0 fluorometer, sized with a Bioanalyzer 2100, and then quantified again using the KAPA Library Quantification kit. Each immunoSEQ 96-well plate was sequenced on its own single-read 150-cycle Illumina NextSeq 550 flow cell. Turning to the authors' computational methods: Because the immunoSEQ output held only junctional sequences and lacked quality scores, the filtering could not match the filtering applied to full-length reads. Sequences were annotated with PyIR, a Python wrapper for IgBLAST v1.9, and V/J genes and CDR3 were assigned using IMGT germline references. Reads were removed for weak V/J assignments (E-value above 1e-6), missing CDR3, stop codons, out-of-frame junctions, or ambiguous translated residues. A V3J clonotype was defined by an identical inferred V gene, J gene, and CDR3 amino acid sequence. To compute the percentage overlap between repertoires, the number of shared unique clonotypes was divided by the size of the smaller repertoire. Repertoire richness was assessed with RTK rarefaction, the Chao1 estimator, and Recon v2.1 estimates of unobserved clonotypes. Generation probabilities for all TCRbeta clonotypes obtained by the gDNA method from a handful of donors were computed using OLGA. Sourced from immuneACCESS, this table was stored by TCRdb with only in-frame sequences that have V and J called. A share of the clones is absent; for the studies checked, an unresolved V gene accounts for under half, and the remainder has no known explanation. V and J calls and clone size are copied from that table; D and trimming were computed from the DNA. The sample has roughly 2.4 million clones on record, 90% to 97% of them singletons. The ten most abundant clones make up roughly 0.13% of the sample.

The source is a man aged 18-30 years in good health. The rearranged segments are TRBV10-3 and TRBJ1-1, with no reliable assignment of the D segment. What was sequenced was naive CD4+ T cells sorted from blood. The sample's cell subset or site label is to be understood as: CD45RA+ positively selected. The nucleotide sequence is given as TGTGCCATCAGTGAGTACTCGGGATCTCGGGACACTGAAGCTTTCTTT. Translation gives CAISEYSGSRDTEAFF.